This is a list of T cell receptor beta chains from one sample in a study of blood T cell repertoires in COVID-19. Using immunoSEQ multiplex PCR, the repertoire was profiled, and TCRdb retains in-frame clones only, with some absent. This table has tens of thousands of clones, 80% to 90% appearing once. Sample: peripheral blood. The receptors derive from a human donor in a cohort sampled during active COVID-19. Each CDR3 is given with its conserved first and last residue. The order of the fields is J gene, D gene, clone size, V gene, CDR3 DNA, CDR3 protein. D genes are given only for firm matches. The listing skips clone size in some rows; elsewhere it reads once, few, many or a size class.

j_gene: TRBJ1-6; d_gene: TRBD1; abundance: few; v_gene: TRBV5-4; CDR3nt: TGTGCCAGCAGCATGTCTCCGGACAGGGCTGATTCACCCCTCCACTTT; CDR3aa: CASSMSPDRADSPLHF
j_gene: TRBJ2-5; d_gene: TRBD2; abundance: .; v_gene: TRBV3-1/TRBV3-2; CDR3nt: TGTGCCAGCAGCCAATTGGGTGCGGGGGGGCCGGGGGAGACCCAGTACTTC; CDR3aa: CASSQLGAGGPGETQYF
j_gene: TRBJ1-1; d_gene: TRBD1; abundance: .; v_gene: TRBV19; CDR3nt: TGTGCCAGTAGTAACCTCGGGACAGGGGTCAGCACTGAAGCTTTCTTT; CDR3aa: CASSNLGTGVSTEAFF
j_gene: TRBJ2-1; d_gene: TRBD2; abundance: .; v_gene: TRBV9; CDR3nt: TGTGCCAGCAGCGTAGAGGAGGCTAGCGGGAGGAATGAGCAGTTCTTC; CDR3aa: CASSVEEASGRNEQFF
j_gene: TRBJ2-5; d_gene: TRBD2; abundance: .; v_gene: TRBV18; CDR3nt: TGTGCCAGCTCACCACCTGTGACTAGCGGGGGAACAGAGACCCAGTACTTC; CDR3aa: CASSPPVTSGGTETQYF
j_gene: TRBJ2-5; d_gene: .; abundance: .; v_gene: TRBV6-6; CDR3nt: TGTGCCAGCAGTAGAGACGTCACAGAAGAGACCCAGTACTTC; CDR3aa: CASSRDVTEETQYF
j_gene: TRBJ2-7; d_gene: TRBD2; abundance: .; v_gene: TRBV6-5; CDR3nt: TGTGCCAGCAGCCGAAAGCCTAGCGGGACCTACGAGCAGTACTTC; CDR3aa: CASSRKPSGTYEQYF
j_gene: TRBJ2-7; d_gene: TRBD2; abundance: .; v_gene: TRBV6-4; CDR3nt: TGTGCCAGCAGGGCCCCGGGGGGGGCGGTGAAGCGTCCCTACGAGCAGTACTTC; CDR3aa: CASRAPGGAVKRPYEQYF
j_gene: TRBJ2-7; d_gene: TRBD1; abundance: .; v_gene: TRBV29-1; CDR3nt: TGCAGCGCTGGTGGGACAGGGATGCAGGAGCAGTACTTC; CDR3aa: CSAGGTGMQEQYF
j_gene: TRBJ2-7; d_gene: .; abundance: .; v_gene: TRBV15; CDR3nt: TGTGCCACCAGCAGAGATCAGGTTAATGGCGAGCAGTACTTC; CDR3aa: CATSRDQVNGEQYF
j_gene: TRBJ1-4; d_gene: .; abundance: .; v_gene: TRBV28; CDR3nt: TGTGCCAGCAGTTTTAGGACGGAGGCTAATGAAAAACTGTTTTTT; CDR3aa: CASSFRTEANEKLFF
j_gene: TRBJ1-5; d_gene: TRBD1; abundance: .; v_gene: TRBV7-2; CDR3nt: TGTGCCAGCAGCTTAGAAGGTTCGGGGACAGGCAATAATCAGCCCCAGCATTTT; CDR3aa: CASSLEGSGTGNNQPQHF
j_gene: TRBJ2-2; d_gene: TRBD1; abundance: .; v_gene: TRBV7-2; CDR3nt: TGTGCCAGCAGCAGGACAGGGCGAACCGGGGAGCTGTTTTTT; CDR3aa: CASSRTGRTGELFF
j_gene: TRBJ1-2; d_gene: TRBD1; abundance: .; v_gene: TRBV5-1; CDR3nt: TGCGCCAGCAGCAGACTCGGTAGGACAGGGGTCGACTATGGCTACACCTTC; CDR3aa: CASSRLGRTGVDYGYTF
j_gene: TRBJ2-5; d_gene: .; abundance: .; v_gene: TRBV5-4; CDR3nt: TGTGCCAGCAGCCAGACGGGCCAAGAGACCCAGTACTTC; CDR3aa: CASSQTGQETQYF
j_gene: TRBJ1-5; d_gene: .; abundance: .; v_gene: TRBV5-4; CDR3nt: TGTGCCAGCAGCTTAGGTGAGGATCAGCCCCAGCATTTT; CDR3aa: CASSLGEDQPQHF
j_gene: TRBJ2-1; d_gene: TRBD2; abundance: .; v_gene: TRBV5-6; CDR3nt: TGTGCCAGCAGCTTGGAGGGCCTAGCGGGAGCCTACAATGAGCAGTTCTTC; CDR3aa: CASSLEGLAGAYNEQFF
j_gene: TRBJ1-5; d_gene: TRBD1; abundance: .; v_gene: TRBV19; CDR3nt: TGTGCCAGTGGGACAGGGGATCAGCCCCAGCATTTT; CDR3aa: CASGTGDQPQHF
j_gene: TRBJ1-1; d_gene: .; abundance: .; v_gene: TRBV7-9; CDR3nt: TGTGCCAGCAGCTTGGGGGGGAGTACTGAAGCTTTCTTT; CDR3aa: CASSLGGSTEAFF
j_gene: TRBJ2-4; d_gene: TRBD1; abundance: .; v_gene: TRBV27; CDR3nt: TGTGCCAGCAGTCGCAAAAACTCGGGACAGGGGGCTAGGACCAAAAACATTCAGTACTTC; CDR3aa: CASSRKNSGQGARTKNIQYF
j_gene: TRBJ2-3; d_gene: .; abundance: .; v_gene: TRBV5-1; CDR3nt: TGCGCCAGCAGCTTGGGCGGGCCAGATACGCAGTATTTT; CDR3aa: CASSLGGPDTQYF
j_gene: TRBJ2-1; d_gene: .; abundance: .; v_gene: TRBV5-4; CDR3nt: TGTGCCAGCAGCCGCGAACCGGGAGATCACAATGAGCAGTTCTTC; CDR3aa: CASSREPGDHNEQFF
j_gene: TRBJ2-7; d_gene: .; abundance: .; v_gene: TRBV19; CDR3nt: TGTGCCAGTAGTTGCGGGGTTCAAGGCGAGCAGTACTTC; CDR3aa: CASSCGVQGEQYF
j_gene: TRBJ1-2; d_gene: .; abundance: .; v_gene: TRBV5-6; CDR3nt: TGTGCCAGCAGCTTGGCAGGGTTTCTTGGCTACACCTTC; CDR3aa: CASSLAGFLGYTF
j_gene: TRBJ1-4; d_gene: .; abundance: .; v_gene: TRBV7-8; CDR3nt: TGTGCCAGCAGCTCCCCATTAAGCGGAGGGGAGGGAAATGAAAAACTGTTTTTT; CDR3aa: CASSSPLSGGEGNEKLFF
j_gene: TRBJ2-5; d_gene: TRBD1; abundance: once; v_gene: TRBV28; CDR3nt: TGTGCCAGCAGTCAAATTTTTCCAGGGGGCGGTGGGGCAAGGGCGGAGACCCAGTACTTC; CDR3aa: CASSQIFPGGGGARAETQYF
j_gene: TRBJ2-1; d_gene: TRBD2; abundance: .; v_gene: TRBV7-3; CDR3nt: TGTGCCAGCAGCTTATTTAGCGGGGGGGACTACAATGAGCAGTTCTTC; CDR3aa: CASSLFSGGDYNEQFF
j_gene: TRBJ2-2; d_gene: .; abundance: .; v_gene: TRBV28; CDR3nt: TGTGCCAGCAGTTTAGGGGCGTGGGGCGGGGAGCTGTTTTTT; CDR3aa: CASSLGAWGGELFF
j_gene: TRBJ1-4; d_gene: .; abundance: .; v_gene: TRBV7-2; CDR3nt: TGTGCCAGCAGCCTTAGTGGGGAGAGGACTAATGAAAAACTGTTTTTT; CDR3aa: CASSLSGERTNEKLFF
j_gene: TRBJ1-1; d_gene: TRBD1; abundance: .; v_gene: TRBV28; CDR3nt: TGTGCCAGCAGGCCCGCCGGGACAGGCAATGCTGAAGCTTTCTTT; CDR3aa: CASRPAGTGNAEAFF
j_gene: TRBJ1-1; d_gene: TRBD1; abundance: .; v_gene: TRBV3-1/TRBV3-2; CDR3nt: TGTGCCAGCAGTCCAAATAAGCGGGACAGGGTCATGAACACTGAAGCTTTCTTT; CDR3aa: CASSPNKRDRVMNTEAFF
j_gene: TRBJ1-6; d_gene: TRBD1; abundance: .; v_gene: TRBV28; CDR3nt: TGTGCCAGCACCCCGGAAGGGACAGGGTCGGCGAATTCACCCCTCCACTTT; CDR3aa: CASTPEGTGSANSPLHF
j_gene: TRBJ2-7; d_gene: .; abundance: .; v_gene: TRBV18; CDR3nt: TGTGCCAGCTCACCTCTGGAGGGTGGCGAGCAGTACTTC; CDR3aa: CASSPLEGGEQYF
j_gene: TRBJ1-4; d_gene: TRBD1; abundance: .; v_gene: TRBV5-1; CDR3nt: TGCGCCAGCAGCCTGGGACAGGGGGCGCCTAATGAAAAACTGTTTTTT; CDR3aa: CASSLGQGAPNEKLFF
j_gene: TRBJ1-2; d_gene: .; abundance: .; v_gene: TRBV19; CDR3nt: TGTGCCAGTAGCCCCAGGGGAAATGGCTACACCTTC; CDR3aa: CASSPRGNGYTF
j_gene: TRBJ2-1; d_gene: TRBD1; abundance: .; v_gene: TRBV7-8; CDR3nt: TGTGCCAGCAGCTTAGCCGGGACAGGGGGCACGGTACCCAATGAGCAGTTCTTC; CDR3aa: CASSLAGTGGTVPNEQFF
j_gene: TRBJ1-6; d_gene: TRBD1; abundance: .; v_gene: TRBV19; CDR3nt: TGTGCCAGTAGTATTCGACAGGGGGCCGACTCACCCCTCCACTTT; CDR3aa: CASSIRQGADSPLHF
j_gene: TRBJ2-7; d_gene: TRBD1; abundance: once; v_gene: TRBV3-1/TRBV3-2; CDR3nt: TGTGCCAGCAGCCAAGGACAGGGACCCTACGAGCAGTACTTC; CDR3aa: CASSQGQGPYEQYF
j_gene: TRBJ2-7; d_gene: TRBD1; abundance: .; v_gene: TRBV6-5; CDR3nt: TGTGCCAGCAGTTACGCCGGACAGGGGTCTTACGAGCAGTACTTC; CDR3aa: CASSYAGQGSYEQYF
j_gene: TRBJ2-1; d_gene: .; abundance: .; v_gene: TRBV24-1; CDR3nt: TGTGCCACCAGTGACCCTAACTTGTTTGAGCAGTTCTTC; CDR3aa: CATSDPNLFEQFF
j_gene: TRBJ1-1; d_gene: TRBD1; abundance: .; v_gene: TRBV18; CDR3nt: TGTGCCAGCTCAAAAGAGGCACAGGGGGCATTGAACACTGAAGCTTTCTTT; CDR3aa: CASSKEAQGALNTEAFF
j_gene: TRBJ2-2; d_gene: TRBD2; abundance: .; v_gene: TRBV7-3; CDR3nt: TGTGCCAGCAGCTTGGGACTAGGATCCGGGGAGCTGTTTTTT; CDR3aa: CASSLGLGSGELFF
j_gene: TRBJ2-3; d_gene: TRBD2; abundance: .; v_gene: TRBV29-1; CDR3nt: TGCAGCCCCCGGACTAGCGGGGGTACGCAGTATTTT; CDR3aa: CSPRTSGGTQYF
j_gene: TRBJ2-4; d_gene: .; abundance: once; v_gene: TRBV5-4; CDR3nt: TGTGCCAGCAGCCCCGGCGGGGAGCTAGCCAAAAACATTCAGTACTTC; CDR3aa: CASSPGGELAKNIQYF
j_gene: TRBJ2-7; d_gene: .; abundance: .; v_gene: TRBV7-9; CDR3nt: TGTGCCAGCAGCCGGGAGACCTACGAGCAGTACTTC; CDR3aa: CASSRETYEQYF
j_gene: TRBJ1-5; d_gene: .; abundance: .; v_gene: TRBV5-8; CDR3nt: TGTGCCAGCAGTAAGGGGGTAGGAAATCAGCCCCAGCATTTT; CDR3aa: CASSKGVGNQPQHF
j_gene: TRBJ2-3; d_gene: TRBD2; abundance: .; v_gene: TRBV24-1; CDR3nt: TGTGCCACCAGTGGCCCAACTAGCGGGGGGTACTGGGATACGCAGTATTTT; CDR3aa: CATSGPTSGGYWDTQYF
j_gene: TRBJ2-7; d_gene: .; abundance: .; v_gene: TRBV18; CDR3nt: TGTGCCAGCTCATCGTCAACCGGGTACGAGCAGTACTTC; CDR3aa: CASSSSTGYEQYF
j_gene: TRBJ1-2; d_gene: .; abundance: few; v_gene: TRBV3-1/TRBV3-2; CDR3nt: TGTGCCAGCAGCCAAGAAGGCGGGCGTTATGGCTACACCTTC; CDR3aa: CASSQEGGRYGYTF
j_gene: TRBJ1-5; d_gene: .; abundance: .; v_gene: TRBV2; CDR3nt: TGTGCCAGCGGAGAACAGGGTCAGCCCCAGCATTTT; CDR3aa: CASGEQGQPQHF
j_gene: TRBJ1-5; d_gene: TRBD1; abundance: .; v_gene: TRBV29-1; CDR3nt: TGCAGCGTTGAAACTGGGACAGGGGGTCAGCCCCAGCATTTT; CDR3aa: CSVETGTGGQPQHF